The following is a TCR beta chain sequence with its context. The antigen is undetermined. Assay: immunoSEQ multiplex PCR; the TCRdb copy retains only in-frame clones and omits some. The repertoire holds more than 250,000 clones, with about 85% as singletons. The data were obtained in a study of cytomegalovirus exposure and HLA in healthy donors. Separate from the roughly 700-subject first cohort, the roughly 120-subject validation cohort was the one that the donors belonged to. CDR1 is SGHDT and CDR2 is YYEEEE in the germline V gene. The CDR3 has 15 residues. The germline V and J ends were trimmed by 1 base and 7 bases, with 15 bases remaining between them. Study observations and caveats: In vitro experiments confirmed that a few CMV-associated chains were specific for CMV antigens.

The chain joins TRBV5-6 to TRBJ2-1; D is unresolved. Sequences were obtained from PBMCs. The sequence came from a woman in her thirties in good health and CMV-seropositive. CDR3 loop: CASSLLALLGNEQFF. CDR3 coding DNA: TGTGCCAGCAGCTTGTTGGCCCTCTTGGGGAATGAGCAGTTCTTC.